This T cell receptor (beta chain) stems from a study of beta chain features in type 1 diabetes. The authors reverse transcribed all of the isolated RNA, so sequencing captured expressed TCRB transcripts. Clones were read by immunoSEQ multiplex PCR, and TCRdb kept only the in-frame ones, dropping some. The sample carries tens of thousands of clones, roughly a third recorded once. The germline CDR1 and CDR2 sequences are LNHDA and SQIVND (reference sequence). Between the trimmed V and J ends, which lost 4 bases and 8 bases, there was a span of 8 bases. This CDR3 spans 11 amino acids. A note on this clone: Its antigen remains unknown.

Study-wide points: High-TCR-expressing cells could be over-represented by cDNA sequencing.

The chain uses TRBV19 and TRBJ1-1; possible D gene TRBD1, 6 bases. The sequence came from a woman aged 18-29 years in good health. The sample taken for sequencing was stem cell memory CD4+ T cells from blood. The DNA of the CDR3 is TGTGCCAGTAGTAACAGGGCCGAAGCTTTCTTT. Its translation is CASSNRAEAFF.